The T cell receptor beta chain under discussion was sequenced for a study of somatic mutations in cytotoxic T cells in rheumatoid arthritis. Whole-study context: After diagnosis, patient blood (under 34 ml EDTA) was drawn right away, before any treatment was given.

Study findings and constraints: Some patients, about an eighth of the roughly 65, had a largest CD8+ clone that exceeded 20% of CD8+ cells. Only rheumatoid arthritis patients, not healthy controls, showed CD8+ clonality increasing with age. No correction for multiple comparisons was applied to the slight TRBV07 underrepresentation in rheumatoid arthritis patients.

Sequencing used immunoSEQ multiplex PCR; TCRdb keeps in-frame clones, though not all of them. The data hold about 20,000 clones, with less than 85% observed a single time. This CDR3 is built from 13 residues. CDR1 and CDR2 from the germline V gene are MNHEY and SVGAGI. V lost 4 bases and J 5 bases, leaving 11 bases between the germline ends. A single count supports this clone. What it binds is unknown. The J gene is TRBJ2-5, the V gene TRBV6-5; tentative D call: TRBD1 (6 bases). The origin of this receptor is a woman between 35 and 50 years old with rheumatoid arthritis. Sequencing used CD8+ T cells sorted from blood. The CDR3 nucleotides are TGTGCCAGCAGTTCAGGGGTCTCGGAGACCCAGTACTTC. Translating it yields CASSSGVSETQYF.